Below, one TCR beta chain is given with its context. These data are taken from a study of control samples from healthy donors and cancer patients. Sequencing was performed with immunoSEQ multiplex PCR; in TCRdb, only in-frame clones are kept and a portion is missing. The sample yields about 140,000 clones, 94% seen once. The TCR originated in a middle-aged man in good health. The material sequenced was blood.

The CDR3 DNA follows: TGTGCCACCAGTGCACAGTCCAATCAGCCCCAGCATTTT. Protein product: CATSAQSNQPQHF. The chain carries TRBV24-1 and TRBJ1-5; D call uncertain. Germline-derived CDR1 and CDR2 are KGHDR and SFDVKD. The CDR3 length is 13 residues. V was cut by 5 bases and J by 3 bases, with 7 bases left in between.